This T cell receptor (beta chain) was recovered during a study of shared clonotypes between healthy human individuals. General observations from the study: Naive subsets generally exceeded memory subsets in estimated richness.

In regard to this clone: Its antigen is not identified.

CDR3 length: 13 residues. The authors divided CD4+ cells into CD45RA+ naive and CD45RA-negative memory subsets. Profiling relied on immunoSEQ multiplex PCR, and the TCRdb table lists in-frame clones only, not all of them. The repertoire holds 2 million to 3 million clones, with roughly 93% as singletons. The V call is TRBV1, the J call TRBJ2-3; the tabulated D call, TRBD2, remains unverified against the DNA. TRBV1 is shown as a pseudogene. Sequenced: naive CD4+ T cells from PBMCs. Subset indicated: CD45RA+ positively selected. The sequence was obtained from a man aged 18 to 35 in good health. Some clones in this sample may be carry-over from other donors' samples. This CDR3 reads CTRKGLAGITQYF. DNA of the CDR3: TGCACCAGGAAGGGACTAGCGGGGATTACGCAGTATTTT.